The clone carrying this T cell receptor beta chain has a handful of counts. The target antigen is unknown. Using a J-beta primer mix together with a sample-barcoded 5' primer, a second PCR was run for about 7 to 12 cycles. MiXCR, run by TCRdb on the 5' RACE reads, gives a single entry per CDR3 protein. Here the sample spans about 780,000 distinct CDR3 sequences, about a quarter being singletons. Germline V gene data show CDR1 as LGHDT and CDR2 as YNNKEL (reference sequence). The ends were cut back, 0 bases at V and 3 bases at J, with 15 bases in the middle. This CDR3 has 16 residues. This record comes from a study of blood T cells in healthy people across ages. Study-wide context: Per two T cells, template switching captured roughly one barcoded beta molecule.

Study-wide results and limits: Roughly linearly, TCR beta diversity per million T cells fell as age increased.

The same sample was also used in a study of T cells of mothers and their children. As that report states: Slightly higher but non-significant overlap marked related mother-child pairs versus unrelated pairs.

The specimen was blood. The clonotype was recovered from a boy younger than 18 in good health. The chain is built from TRBV3-1 and TRBJ2-7, with D possibly called TRBD1 or TRBD2 (5 bases each). In DNA, the CDR3 is TGTGCCAGCAGCCAAGAGGGGACCCCTAACTTCTACGAGCAGTACTTC. Protein sequence: CASSQEGTPNFYEQYF.